This entry concerns a single TCR beta chain. This entry is derived from a study of blood T cells in healthy people across ages. Alongside a J-beta primer mix, a sample-barcoded 5' primer served in a second PCR lasting roughly 7 to 11 cycles. MiXCR, run by TCRdb on the 5' RACE reads, gives a single entry per CDR3 protein. The profile shows about 730,000 distinct CDR3 sequences, about 40% of them singletons. The receptor was isolated from a woman in her sixties in good health. Sequenced: blood.

As DNA, the CDR3 is TGTGCCCTAAGAGTTGGCAACCTGAGCACAGATACGCAGTATTTT. Translating it yields CALRVGNLSTDTQYF. The chain has TRBV6-1 and TRBJ2-3, with D unresolved. The V and J ends lost 11 bases and 0 bases respectively, with 18 bases between them. The CDR3 is made up of 15 amino acids. CDR1 and CDR2 (germline): MNHNS, SASEGT.